The 21 T cell receptor beta chains below all came from one sample that was sequenced in a study of T cell responses to AZD1222 COVID-19 vaccine. Using immunoSEQ multiplex PCR, the repertoire was profiled, and TCRdb retains in-frame clones only, with some absent. The data show over 150,000 clones, 90% seen once. The source was peripheral blood, collected on day 0 of AZD1222 vaccination. Source of these receptors: an adult in good health.

The V gene is TRBV6-2 or TRBV6-3, the J gene TRBJ2-3; D is possibly TRBD1 (5 bases). This CDR3 is 15 amino acids long. CDR1 MNHEY and CDR2 SVGEGT come from the germline V gene. Trimming removed 0 bases from V and 0 bases from J, with 7 bases in between. This chain's CDR3 is CASSYSQESTDTQYF. For the CDR3, the DNA is TGTGCCAGCAGTTACTCACAGGAGAGCACAGATACGCAGTATTTT.

The rearrangement joins TRBV7-3 to TRBJ2-7; D may correspond to TRBD1 or TRBD2 (6 bases each). CDR3 length: 14 residues. The V gene lost 4 bases and the J gene lost 7 bases, with 17 bases spanning the gap. In germline, CDR1 is SGHTA, CDR2 FQGTGA. CDR3 nucleotide sequence: TGTGCCAGCAGCTATGCGGAGGGGGGTTATGAGCAGTACTTC. Protein: CASSYAEGGYEQYF.

The chain links TRBV12-5 to TRBJ2-7; TRBD1 matches at 7 bases. CDR1 LGHNT and CDR2 FRNRAP come from the germline V gene. Trimming at V came to 1 base and at J to 1 base, leaving 7 bases not matched to a gene. The CDR3 is 16 amino acids. The CDR3 DNA reads as TGTGCTAGTGGTTTGGCGACAGGGTCCTCTTCCTACGAGCAGTACTTC. It codes for CASGLATGSSSYEQYF.

The chain has TRBV3-1 (or the pseudogene TRBV3-2) and TRBJ2-2; D unclear. The CDR3 spans 16 residues. Germline V gene lookup returns CDR1 LGHDT and CDR2 YNNKEL (reference sequence). V was pared by 0 bases and J by 3 bases, with 11 bases between. The CDR3 bases are TGTGCCAGCAGCCAAGATCGGCTTTTGTACACCGGGGAGCTGTTTTTT. This gives the protein CASSQDRLLYTGELFF.

The chain links TRBV4-2 to TRBJ2-7, with 8 bases matching TRBD1. The germline CDR1 and CDR2 sequences are LGHNA and YNFKEQ. The CDR3 contains 16 residues. V lost 1 base and J lost 2; bases outside the gene matches: 7. CDR3 nucleotide sequence: TGTGCCAGCAGCCAAGCCTTGCCGGGACAGGCCTACGAGCAGTACTTC. Translation: CASSQALPGQAYEQYF.

This sequence joins TRBV6-5 and TRBJ1-2; possible D gene TRBD1, 5 bases. Germline V gene data show CDR1 as MNHEY and CDR2 as SVGAGI. The CDR3 runs to 13 residues. Deletions cut 8 bases from V and 2 bases from J, with 12 bases between. Here the CDR3 DNA reads TGTGCCAGCTCTCTAAGGGGAAACTATGGCTACACCTTC. Translation gives CASSLRGNYGYTF.

This chain uses TRBV6-5 with TRBJ2-5; the D is unclear. Trimming removed 8 bases from V and 5 bases from J, with 15 bases in between. The CDR3 totals 13 residues. CDR1 MNHEY and CDR2 SVGAGI come from the germline V gene. CDR3 region: CASSGSDPETQYF. The CDR3 DNA is TGTGCCAGCTCGGGCAGCGATCCGGAGACCCAGTACTTC.

The gene calls are TRBV5-4 and TRBJ1-6; 9 bases are a match to TRBD1. From germline, CDR1 is SGHNT and CDR2 YYREEE (reference sequence). The trim removed 2 bases at V and 7 bases at J, leaving 10 bases unmatched. The CDR3 consists of 17 residues. This chain's CDR3 is CASSLLGTGIRNSPLHF. The DNA for the CDR3 is TGTGCCAGCAGCTTACTCGGGACAGGGATACGGAATTCACCCCTCCACTTT.

The chain recombines TRBV19 with TRBJ1-5; the D is unclear. Per the germline V gene, CDR1 is LNHDA and CDR2 is SQIVND (reference sequence). This CDR3 is built from 16 residues. Trimming took off 1 base at V and 1 base at J, with 11 bases between the two ends. The CDR3 region has the DNA TGTGCCAGTAGTATAGCTCACCATGGCAGCAATCAGCCCCAGCATTTT. It translates to CASSIAHHGSNQPQHF.

This chain links TRBV15 with TRBJ2-7, with TRBD1 as a possible D gene (5 bases). Deletions cut 3 bases from V and 1 base from J, with 13 bases between. Germline V gene data show CDR1 as LNHNV and CDR2 as YYDKDF (reference sequence). The CDR3 is 15 residues long. In nucleotides, the CDR3 is TGTGCCACCAGCAGTACAAGAAGGGGATCCTACGAGCAGTACTTC. Amino acids: CATSSTRRGSYEQYF.

The V and J genes are TRBV19 and TRBJ1-2, with 9 bases fitting TRBD1. CDR1 and CDR2 (germline): LNHDA, SQIVND (reference sequence). V shed 3 bases and J 2 bases; nucleotides not matched to a gene: 4. The CDR3 loop spans 15 amino acids. CDR3 amino acids: CASSMGQGGNYGYTF. For the CDR3, the DNA is TGTGCCAGTAGTATGGGACAGGGCGGAAACTATGGCTACACCTTC.

The V and J genes are TRBV12-5 and TRBJ1-5, with TRBD1 identical over 9 bases. CDR1 and CDR2 from the germline V gene are LGHNT and FRNRAP. V dropped 5 bases and J dropped 0; count of bases not matched to a gene: 5. The CDR3 runs to 16 residues. DNA for the CDR3: TGTGCTAGTGGTCTGGGACAGGGAGGTAGCAATCAGCCCCAGCATTTT. This gives the protein CASGLGQGGSNQPQHF. Full variable domain (missing parts from reference TRBV12-5 and TRBJ1-5): DARVTQTPRHKVTEMGQEVTMRCQPILGHNTVFWYRQTMMQGLELLAYFRNRAPLDDSGMPKDRFSAEMPDATLATLKIQPSEPRDSAVYFCASGLGQGGSNQPQHFGDGTRLSIL.

The genes are TRBV9 and TRBJ2-5; D unresolved. The V end was cut by 0 bases, the J end by 0 bases, with 6 bases between. The length of the CDR3 is 14 residues. CDR1 SGDLS and CDR2 YYNGEE come from the germline V gene. This CDR3 is CASSVDVNQETQYF. The CDR3, as DNA: TGTGCCAGCAGCGTAGATGTAAACCAAGAGACCCAGTACTTC.

This clone was detected a few times. V gene TRBV4-3 combines with J gene TRBJ1-2, with TRBD1 matching over 10 bases. CDR3 length: 18 amino acids. Germline lookup yields CDR1 LGHNA and CDR2 YSLEER. The V and J ends lost 2 bases and 6 bases, in that order; junction bases with no gene match: 15. CDR3 sequence reads: CASSQFSTLGQGRNGYTF. In nucleotides, the CDR3 is TGCGCCAGCAGCCAATTTTCGACCTTGGGACAGGGGCGGAATGGCTACACCTTC.

The chain carries TRBV18 and TRBJ1-5, with D unclear. Germline V gene lookup returns CDR1 KGHSH and CDR2 LQKENI. V was pared by 2 bases and J by 3 bases, with 14 bases between. The CDR3 is 16 residues long. CDR3 protein: CASSPFKSENNQPQHF. Here the CDR3 DNA reads TGTGCCAGCTCACCATTTAAATCTGAGAACAATCAGCCCCAGCATTTT.

The V and J genes are TRBV5-1 and TRBJ1-3, with 10 positions matching TRBD1. CDR1 and CDR2 from the germline V gene are SGHRS and YFSETQ. With 5 bases clipped from V and 0 bases from J, the junction kept 2 bases outside the gene matches. CDR3 length equals 15 residues. The CDR3 reads CASRRTGGSGNTIYF. Here the CDR3 DNA reads TGCGCCAGCAGAAGGACAGGGGGCTCTGGAAACACCATATATTTT.

The count of this clone is one. The J gene is TRBJ1-2, the V gene TRBV10-3; the D gene is possibly TRBD1 (5 bases). The germline gives CDR1 ENHRY, CDR2 SYGVKD. The CDR3 length is 13 residues. Trimming removed 10 bases at V and 4 bases at J, with 16 bases between. CDR3 in amino acids: CATLDGGRYGYTF. CDR3 in DNA: TGTGCCACCCTCGACGGGGGTCGCTATGGCTACACCTTC.

This clone was seen just once. Compared with germline, one end of the junction differs, possibly owing to a read error. The chain employs TRBV19 and TRBJ1-5, with TRBD1 matching 12 bases. Germline loops: CDR1 LNHDA, CDR2 SQIVND (reference sequence). The CDR3 is 13 residues long. The CDR3 region has the DNA TGTGCCAGTAGATTCTCCGGGACAGGGGGCCGTTTTTTT. Translated, it gives CASRFSGTGGRFF. Looking up the rest from reference TRBV19 and TRBJ1-5 gives the full variable domain: DGGITQSPKYLFRKEGQNVTLSCEQNLNHDAMYWYRQDPGQGLRLIYYSQIVNDFQKGDIAEGYSVSREKKESFPLTVTSAQKNPTAFYLCASRFSGTGGRFFGDGTRLSIL.

J is TRBJ1-1 and V is TRBV7-8; D uncertain. Per germline, CDR1 SGHVS and CDR2 FQNEAQ. Between the trimmed V and J ends, which lost 5 bases and 3 bases, there was a span of 10 bases. The CDR3 totals 13 residues. CDR3: CASSPFRDTEAFF. Here the CDR3 DNA reads TGTGCCAGCAGCCCGTTCCGGGACACTGAAGCTTTCTTT.

This sequence joins TRBV5-1 and TRBJ2-2, with 7 bases matching TRBD1. J lost 0 bases, V lost 4 bases, and 12 bases had no gene match. The CDR3 contains 18 residues. Germline lookup yields CDR1 SGHRS and CDR2 YFSETQ. CDR3 sequence reads: CASSPIDRALANTGELFF. The CDR3 bases are TGCGCCAGCAGCCCAATCGACAGGGCCCTCGCGAACACCGGGGAGCTGTTTTTT.

This CDR3 reads CASSSRGAGIQYF. CDR3 DNA: TGTGCCAGCAGCTCTCGCGGGGCCGGCATTCAGTACTTC. V is TRBV7-3 and J is TRBJ2-4; maybe TRBD2 (6 bases). V was cut by 4 bases and J by 9 bases, with 13 bases left in between. The CDR3 runs 13 residues. CDR1 and CDR2 (germline): SGHTA, FQGTGA.